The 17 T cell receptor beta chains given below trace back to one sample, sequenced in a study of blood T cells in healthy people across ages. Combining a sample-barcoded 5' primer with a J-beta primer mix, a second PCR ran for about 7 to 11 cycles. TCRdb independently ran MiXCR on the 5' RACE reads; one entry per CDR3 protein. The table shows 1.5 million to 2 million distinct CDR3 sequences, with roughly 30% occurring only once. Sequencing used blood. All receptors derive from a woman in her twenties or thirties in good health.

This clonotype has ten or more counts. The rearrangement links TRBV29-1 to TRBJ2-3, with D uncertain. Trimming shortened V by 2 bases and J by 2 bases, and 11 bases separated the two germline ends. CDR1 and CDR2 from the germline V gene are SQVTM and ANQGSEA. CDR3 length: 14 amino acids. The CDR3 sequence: CSVELKVHTDTQYF. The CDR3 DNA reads TGCAGCGTTGAACTCAAGGTTCACACAGATACGCAGTATTTT.

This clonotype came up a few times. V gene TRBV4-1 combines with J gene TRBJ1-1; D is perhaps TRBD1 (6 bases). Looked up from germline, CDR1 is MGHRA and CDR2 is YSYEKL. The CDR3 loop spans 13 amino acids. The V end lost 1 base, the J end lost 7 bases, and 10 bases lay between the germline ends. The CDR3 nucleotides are TGCGCCAGCAGCCAAGGGGGGACACTTGAAGCTTTCTTT. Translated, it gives CASSQGGTLEAFF.

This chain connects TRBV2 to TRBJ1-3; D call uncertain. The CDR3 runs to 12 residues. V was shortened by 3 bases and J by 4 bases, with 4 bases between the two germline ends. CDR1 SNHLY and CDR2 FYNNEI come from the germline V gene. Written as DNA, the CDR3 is TGTGCCAGCAGTGATGCGGGAAACACCATATATTTT. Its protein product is CASSDAGNTIYF.

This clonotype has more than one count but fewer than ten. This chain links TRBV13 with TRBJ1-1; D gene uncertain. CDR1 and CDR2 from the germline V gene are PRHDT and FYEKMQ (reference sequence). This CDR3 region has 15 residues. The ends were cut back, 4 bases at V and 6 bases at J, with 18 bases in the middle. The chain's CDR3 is CASSSGRTTNAEAFF. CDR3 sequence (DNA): TGTGCCAGCAGCTCCGGACGTACCACCAACGCTGAAGCTTTCTTT.

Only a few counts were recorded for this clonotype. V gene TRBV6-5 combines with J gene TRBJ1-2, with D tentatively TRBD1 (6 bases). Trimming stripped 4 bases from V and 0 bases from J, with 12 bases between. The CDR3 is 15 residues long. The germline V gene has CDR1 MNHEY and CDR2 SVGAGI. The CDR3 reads CASSFGQRANYGYTF. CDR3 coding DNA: TGTGCCAGCAGTTTTGGACAGCGTGCTAACTATGGCTACACCTTC.

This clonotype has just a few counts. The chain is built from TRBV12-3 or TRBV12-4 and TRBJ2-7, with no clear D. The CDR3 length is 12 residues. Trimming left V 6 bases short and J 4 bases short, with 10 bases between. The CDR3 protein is CASRDDKYEQYF. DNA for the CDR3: TGTGCCAGCAGGGACGACAAGTACGAGCAGTACTTC.

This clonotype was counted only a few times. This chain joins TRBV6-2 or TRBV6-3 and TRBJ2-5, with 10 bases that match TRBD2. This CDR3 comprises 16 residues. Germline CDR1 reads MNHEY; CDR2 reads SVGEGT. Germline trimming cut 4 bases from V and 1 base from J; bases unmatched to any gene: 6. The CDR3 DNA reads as TGTGCCAGCAGTTTAGATCTAGCGGGGGTCCAAGAGACCCAGTACTTC. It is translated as CASSLDLAGVQETQYF.

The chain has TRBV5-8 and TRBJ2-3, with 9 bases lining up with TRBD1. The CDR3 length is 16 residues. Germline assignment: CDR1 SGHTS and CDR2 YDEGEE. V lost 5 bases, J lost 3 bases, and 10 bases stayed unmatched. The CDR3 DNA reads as TGTGCCAGCAGTCGCCAGGGGACAGGGTTTACAGATACGCAGTATTTT. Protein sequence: CASSRQGTGFTDTQYF.

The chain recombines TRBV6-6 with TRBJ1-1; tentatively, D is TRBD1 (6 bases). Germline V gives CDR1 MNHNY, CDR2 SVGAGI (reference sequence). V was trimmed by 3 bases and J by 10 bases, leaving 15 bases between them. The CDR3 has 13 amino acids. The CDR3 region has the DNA TGTGCCAGCAGTTATACTCGTGAGGGGGGAGCTTTCTTT. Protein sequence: CASSYTREGGAFF.

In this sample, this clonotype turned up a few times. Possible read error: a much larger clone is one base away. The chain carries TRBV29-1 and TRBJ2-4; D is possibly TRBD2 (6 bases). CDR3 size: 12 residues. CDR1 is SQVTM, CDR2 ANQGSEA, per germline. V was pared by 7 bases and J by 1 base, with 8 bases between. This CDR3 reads CSGGGAKNIQYF. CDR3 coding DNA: TGCAGCGGTGGGGGGGCCAAAAACATTCAGTACTTC. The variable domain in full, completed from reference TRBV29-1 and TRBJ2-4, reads SAVISQKPSRDICQRGTSLTIQCQVDSQVTMMFWYRQQPGQSLTLIATANQGSEATYESGFVIDKFPISRPNLTFSTLTVSNMSPEDSSIYLCSGGGAKNIQYFGAGTRLSVL.

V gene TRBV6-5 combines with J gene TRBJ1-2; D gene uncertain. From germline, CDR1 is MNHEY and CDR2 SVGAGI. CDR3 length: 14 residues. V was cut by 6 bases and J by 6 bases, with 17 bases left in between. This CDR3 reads CASSRGNGVDGYTF. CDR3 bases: TGTGCCAGCAGCCGTGGAAATGGGGTGGATGGCTACACCTTC.

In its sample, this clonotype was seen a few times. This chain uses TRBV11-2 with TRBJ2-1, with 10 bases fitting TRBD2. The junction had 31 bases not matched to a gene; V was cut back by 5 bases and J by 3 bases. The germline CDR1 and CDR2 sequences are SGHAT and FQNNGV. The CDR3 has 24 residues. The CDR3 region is CASSPSKRGGFSPFYLQNYNEQFF. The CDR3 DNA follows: TGTGCCAGCAGCCCCTCGAAGCGGGGGGGATTTAGTCCTTTCTACCTTCAAAACTACAATGAGCAGTTCTTC. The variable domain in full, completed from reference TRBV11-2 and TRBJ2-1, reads EAGVAQSPRYKIIEKRQSVAFWCNPISGHATLYWYQQILGQGPKLLIQFQNNGVVDDSQLPKDRFSAERLKGVDSTLKIQPAKLEDSAVYLCASSPSKRGGFSPFYLQNYNEQFFGPGTRLTVL.

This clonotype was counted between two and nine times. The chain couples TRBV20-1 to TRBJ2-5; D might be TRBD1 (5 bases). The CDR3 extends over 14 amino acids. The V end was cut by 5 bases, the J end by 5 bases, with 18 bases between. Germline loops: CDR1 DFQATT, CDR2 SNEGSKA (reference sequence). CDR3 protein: CSAPISGAPETQYF. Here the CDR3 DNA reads TGCAGTGCTCCGATCTCTGGGGCCCCGGAGACCCAGTACTTC.

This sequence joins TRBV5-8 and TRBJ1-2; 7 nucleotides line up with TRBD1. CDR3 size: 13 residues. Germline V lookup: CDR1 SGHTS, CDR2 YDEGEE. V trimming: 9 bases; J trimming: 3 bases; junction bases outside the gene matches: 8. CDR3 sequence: CATGTDGHYGYTF. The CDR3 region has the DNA TGTGCCACGGGGACAGACGGACACTATGGCTACACCTTC.

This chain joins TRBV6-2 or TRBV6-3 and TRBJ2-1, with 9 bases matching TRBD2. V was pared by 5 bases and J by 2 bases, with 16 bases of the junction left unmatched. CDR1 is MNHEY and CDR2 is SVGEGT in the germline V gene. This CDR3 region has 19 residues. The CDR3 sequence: CASSPLWIVAGVPYNEQFF. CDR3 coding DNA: TGTGCCAGCAGTCCTCTTTGGATAGTAGCGGGAGTGCCCTACAATGAGCAGTTCTTC.

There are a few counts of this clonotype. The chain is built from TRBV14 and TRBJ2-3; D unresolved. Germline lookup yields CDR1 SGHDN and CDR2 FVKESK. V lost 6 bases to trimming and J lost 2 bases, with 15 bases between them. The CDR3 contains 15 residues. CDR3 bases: TGTGCCAGCAGTCTCGTCACGGGTAACACAGATACGCAGTATTTT. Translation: CASSLVTGNTDTQYF.

The CDR3 protein is CASSTRVVYDTEAFF. Here the CDR3 DNA reads TGTGCCAGTAGTACCAGGGTAGTCTACGACACTGAAGCTTTCTTT. J is TRBJ1-1 and V is TRBV19; TRBD1 is a possible D gene (5 bases). Germline V gene data show CDR1 as LNHDA and CDR2 as SQIVND (reference sequence). Trimming pared 4 bases from V and 3 bases from J, leaving 15 bases between. The CDR3 has 15 amino acids. The complete variable domain, with remaining parts taken from reference TRBV19 and TRBJ1-1, reads DGGITQSPKYLFRKEGQNVTLSCEQNLNHDAMYWYRQDPGQGLRLIYYSQIVNDFQKGDIAEGYSVSREKKESFPLTVTSAQKNPTAFYLCASSTRVVYDTEAFFGQGTRLTVV.